Each of the 2 T cell receptor beta chains below was sequenced from the same sample in a study of control samples from healthy donors and cancer patients. Measured with immunoSEQ multiplex PCR; TCRdb has only the in-frame clones, and not every one. The repertoire holds 150,000 to 200,000 clones, with roughly 90% as singletons. Sequencing input: blood. Receptors were obtained from a woman aged 45 to 65 in good health.

This chain uses TRBV6-4 with TRBJ1-1; D is unclear. Germline CDR1 reads MRHNA; CDR2 reads SNTAGT. Trimming removed 6 bases at V and 1 base at J, with 9 bases between. The CDR3 spans 13 residues. The CDR3, as DNA: TGTGCCAGCAGCGCATCTTGGAACACTGAAGCTTTCTTT. Residues: CASSASWNTEAFF.

The chain employs TRBV5-4 and TRBJ1-2; 7 bases align to TRBD1. Trimming cost V 2 bases and J 7 bases; bases outside gene matches: 8. The germline V gene has CDR1 SGHNT and CDR2 YYREEE (reference sequence). This CDR3 has 14 residues. The CDR3 DNA reads TGTGCCAGCAGCTTATCGACAGGGACGTCTGGCTACACCTTC. Translation: CASSLSTGTSGYTF.